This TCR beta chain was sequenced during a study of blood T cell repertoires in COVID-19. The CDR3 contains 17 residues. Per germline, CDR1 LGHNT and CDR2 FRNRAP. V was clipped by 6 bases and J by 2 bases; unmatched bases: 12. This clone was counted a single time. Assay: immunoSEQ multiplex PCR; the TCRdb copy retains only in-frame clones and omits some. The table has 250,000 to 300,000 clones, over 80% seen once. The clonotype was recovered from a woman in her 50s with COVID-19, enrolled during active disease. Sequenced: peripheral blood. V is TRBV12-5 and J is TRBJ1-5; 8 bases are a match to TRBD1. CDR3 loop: CASGQGQGSGGNQPQHF. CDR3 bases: TGTGCTAGTGGCCAAGGACAGGGTTCGGGGGGCAATCAGCCCCAGCATTTT. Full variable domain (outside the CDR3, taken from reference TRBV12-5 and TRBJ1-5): DARVTQTPRHKVTEMGQEVTMRCQPILGHNTVFWYRQTMMQGLELLAYFRNRAPLDDSGMPKDRFSAEMPDATLATLKIQPSEPRDSAVYFCASGQGQGSGGNQPQHFGDGTRLSIL.